This T cell receptor (beta chain) stems from a study of monozygotic twins with inflammatory bowel disease. Study-wide points: Differences in immunosuppressive treatment may have been a source of added variability in patient repertoires.

CDR3 length: 13 amino acids. Germline assignment: CDR1 SGHRS and CDR2 YFSETQ. In regard to this clonotype: Its target is not known.

For every sample, eight separate reactions were used to make cDNA. Template switching appended UMIs that held a 6-nucleotide sample barcode. TCRdb processed the 5' RACE reads again and assigns one entry to each CDR3 protein, with no DNA. The sample data list hundreds of thousands of distinct CDR3 sequences. Sequenced: blood. The J gene is TRBJ1-1, the V gene TRBV5-1; the D call from TCRdb, TRBD1, cannot be confirmed without DNA. This sequence was found in a human donor with ulcerative colitis or Crohn's disease, or a healthy co-twin of an affected twin (not recorded which). The CDR3: CASRPGMNTEAFF.